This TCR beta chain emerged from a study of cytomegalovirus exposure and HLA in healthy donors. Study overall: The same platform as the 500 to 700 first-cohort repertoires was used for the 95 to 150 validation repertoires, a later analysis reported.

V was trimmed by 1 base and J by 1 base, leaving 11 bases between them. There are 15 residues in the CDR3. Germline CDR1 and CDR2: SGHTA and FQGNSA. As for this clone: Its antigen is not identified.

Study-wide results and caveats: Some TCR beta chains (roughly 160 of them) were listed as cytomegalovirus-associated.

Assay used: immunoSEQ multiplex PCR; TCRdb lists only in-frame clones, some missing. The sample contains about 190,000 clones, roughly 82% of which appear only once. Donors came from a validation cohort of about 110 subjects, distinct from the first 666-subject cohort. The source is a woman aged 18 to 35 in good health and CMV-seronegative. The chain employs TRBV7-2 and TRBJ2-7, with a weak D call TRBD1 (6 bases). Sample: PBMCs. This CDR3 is CASSLGPGVSYEQYF. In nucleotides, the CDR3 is TGTGCCAGCAGCTTAGGTCCAGGGGTTTCCTACGAGCAGTACTTC.